Each of the 9 T cell receptor beta chains below was sequenced from the same sample in a study of blood T cell repertoires in COVID-19. Profiled with immunoSEQ multiplex PCR; TCRdb holds only in-frame clones, not every one. The profile covers under 350,000 clones, with more than 75% appearing a single time and 2.6% taken by the ten largest. The specimen was PBMCs or T cells enriched from blood (not recorded which). Receptors originate from a man in his fifties or sixties who had recovered from COVID-19.

The gene calls are TRBV7-5 and TRBJ1-1. TRBV7-5 is a recognized pseudogene. The CDR3 loop spans 14 amino acids. The CDR3 sequence: CAKTGGPMNTEAFF. In nucleotides, the CDR3 is TGTGCCAAGACTGGAGGGCCCATGAACACTGAAGCTTTCTTT.

The V and J genes are TRBV13 and TRBJ1-4, with a weak D call TRBD1 (5 bases). Germline assignment: CDR1 PRHDT and CDR2 FYEKMQ (reference sequence). V gave up 8 bases and J gave up 5 bases, with 24 bases separating them. The CDR3 consists of 17 residues. CDR3 sequence: CASVLLVAGSCNEKLFF. CDR3 nucleotide sequence: TGTGCCAGCGTTCTTCTCGTTGCAGGGTCATGCAATGAAAAACTGTTTTTT.

The CDR3 DNA follows: TGCAGTGCTAGTTATTTAGGTCTGGGCTTATCTTCCGGCTACACCTTC. This translates into CSASYLGLGLSSGYTF. This sequence joins TRBV20-1 and TRBJ1-2; the D is unclear. Germline V gene sequence: CDR1 DFQATT, CDR2 SNEGSKA (reference sequence). The CDR3 length is 16 residues. V was clipped by 3 bases and J by 8 bases, with 25 bases between them.

The CDR3 coding sequence is TGTGCCAGCGGGGCGGAGGGGAACTATGGCTACACCTTC. It translates to CASGAEGNYGYTF. This rearrangement joins TRBV2 to TRBJ1-2; a possible D gene is TRBD1 (5 bases). Germline V CDR1 and CDR2: SNHLY, FYNNEI. Trimming left V 8 bases short and J 2 bases short, with 12 bases between. The CDR3 is made up of 13 amino acids. Full variable domain (remainder filled in from reference TRBV2 and TRBJ1-2): EPEVTQTPSHQVTQMGQEVILRCVPISNHLYFYWYRQILGQKVEFLVSFYNNEISEKSEIFDDQFSVERPDGSNFTLKIRSTKLEDSAMYFCASGAEGNYGYTFGSGTRLTVV.

The chain links TRBV3-1 (or the pseudogene TRBV3-2) to TRBJ1-4; 7 bases agree with TRBD1. V was clipped by 4 bases and J by 8 bases; unmatched bases: 10. The CDR3 contains 15 residues. In germline, CDR1 is LGHDT, CDR2 YNNKEL (reference sequence). The CDR3 region is CASSPGGTGGEKLFF. CDR3 nucleotides: TGTGCCAGCAGCCCAGGGGGGACGGGCGGGGAAAAACTGTTTTTT.

The V and J genes are TRBV14 and TRBJ1-1; D not resolved. V gave up 0 bases and J gave up 2 bases, with 4 bases separating them. This CDR3 comprises 13 residues. Germline values: CDR1 SGHDN, CDR2 FVKESK. The CDR3 reads CASSQDLNTEAFF. The CDR3 DNA reads as TGTGCCAGCAGCCAAGATTTAAACACTGAAGCTTTCTTT.

The CDR3 nucleotides read TGTGCCAGCACCGGGAACTATGGCTACACCTTC. Protein: CASTGNYGYTF. The chain links TRBV2 to TRBJ1-2; the D is unclear. The CDR3 totals 11 residues. Germline assignment: CDR1 SNHLY and CDR2 FYNNEI. The V and J ends lost 7 bases and 2 bases respectively, with 5 bases between them.

The genes are TRBV18 and TRBJ1-2, with D uncertain. The CDR3 runs 14 residues. The V end was cut by 1 base, the J end by 0 bases, with 6 bases between. Germline CDR1 reads KGHSH; CDR2 reads LQKENI. CDR3 loop: CASSPRTTNYGYTF. As DNA, the CDR3 is TGTGCCAGCTCACCACGTACAACTAACTATGGCTACACCTTC.

V usage is TRBV4-3 and J usage is TRBJ1-3; perhaps TRBD1 as D (6 bases). The V gene's germline CDR1 is LGHNA and CDR2 YSLEER. Trimming took off 5 bases at V and 4 bases at J, with 15 bases between the two ends. CDR3 size: 15 residues. DNA of the CDR3: TGCGCCAGCAGCTCTAGGGGGGGTCCCGGAAACACCATATATTTT. Translated: CASSSRGGPGNTIYF.